The sequence of this TCR beta chain was determined in a study of a mutant IDH1 vaccine in newly diagnosed glioma. Study-wide context: Beforehand, treatment had been radiotherapy, temozolomide, or both; the majority received both.

Sequenced by immunoSEQ multiplex PCR; TCRdb stores in-frame clones only, minus some. The profile shows about 46,000 clones, over 80% of them singletons. A remark on this clone: Its antigen remains unidentified.

This CDR3 comprises 14 residues. Germline CDR1 and CDR2: SGHNT and YENEEA. Trimming cost V 8 bases and J 0 bases; bases outside gene matches: 3. The time point is: week 35, safety follow-up. Every single dose of the vaccine, 300 ug of mutant IDH1 20-mer peptide, came with topical imiquimod. Each of the donors came in with new WHO grade 3 or 4 astrocytomas that were IDH1-mutant and ATRX-lost. This sample comprised PBMCs, obtained from a glioma patient whose treatment included an IDH1 peptide vaccine. The chain uses TRBV11-3 and TRBJ2-2; 7 bases are a match to TRBD2. This sequence was found in a man aged 45-60 years with glioma. This chain's CDR3 is CASAGAPNTGELFF. CDR3 bases: TGTGCCAGCGCGGGAGCCCCGAACACCGGGGAGCTGTTTTTT.